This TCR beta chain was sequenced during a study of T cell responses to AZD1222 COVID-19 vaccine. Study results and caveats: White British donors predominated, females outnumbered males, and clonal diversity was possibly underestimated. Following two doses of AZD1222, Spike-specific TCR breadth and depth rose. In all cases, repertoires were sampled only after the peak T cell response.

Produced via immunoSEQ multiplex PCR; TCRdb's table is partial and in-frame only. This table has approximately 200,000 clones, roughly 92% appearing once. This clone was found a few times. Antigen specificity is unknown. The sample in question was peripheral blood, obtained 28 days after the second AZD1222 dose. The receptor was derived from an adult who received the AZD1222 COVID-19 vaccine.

The CDR3 DNA reads TGTGCCAGCAGCTCAGACGCTCGGGACAGGGGGCGAGGATTAAAAGAGACCCAGTACTTC. As protein: CASSSDARDRGRGLKETQYF. The chain links TRBV11-2 to TRBJ2-5; TRBD1 aligns across 12 bases. Germline trimming cut 4 bases from V and 3 bases from J; bases unmatched to any gene: 18. This CDR3 contains 20 residues. Germline V gene sequence: CDR1 SGHAT, CDR2 FQNNGV.